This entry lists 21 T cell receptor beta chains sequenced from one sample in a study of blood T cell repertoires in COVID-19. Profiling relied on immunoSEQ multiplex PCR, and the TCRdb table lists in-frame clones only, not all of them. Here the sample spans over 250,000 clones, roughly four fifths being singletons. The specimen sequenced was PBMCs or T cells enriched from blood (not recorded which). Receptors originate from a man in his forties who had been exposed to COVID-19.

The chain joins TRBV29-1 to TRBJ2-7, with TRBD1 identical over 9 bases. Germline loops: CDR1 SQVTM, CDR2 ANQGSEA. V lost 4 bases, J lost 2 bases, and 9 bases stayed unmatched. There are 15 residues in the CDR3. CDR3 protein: CSVVPGQGRTYEQYF. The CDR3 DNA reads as TGCAGCGTTGTCCCCGGACAGGGGCGAACCTACGAGCAGTACTTC.

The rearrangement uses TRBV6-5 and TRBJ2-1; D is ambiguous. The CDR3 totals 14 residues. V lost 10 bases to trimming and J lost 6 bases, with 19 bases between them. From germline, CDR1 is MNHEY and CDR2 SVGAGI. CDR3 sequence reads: CATAFSTTLNEQFF. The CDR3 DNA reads TGTGCCACCGCTTTTTCCACAACCCTCAATGAGCAGTTCTTC.

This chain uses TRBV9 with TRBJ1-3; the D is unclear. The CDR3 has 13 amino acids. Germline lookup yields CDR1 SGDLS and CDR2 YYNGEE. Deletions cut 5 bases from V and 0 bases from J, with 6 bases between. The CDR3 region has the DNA TGTGCCAGCAGGGCTAGCTCTGGAAACACCATATATTTT. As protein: CASRASSGNTIYF. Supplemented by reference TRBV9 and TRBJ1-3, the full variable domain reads DSGVTQTPKHLITATGQRVTLRCSPRSGDLSVYWYQQSLDQGLQFLIQYYNGEERAKGNILERFSAQQFPDLHSELNLSSLELGDSALYFCASRASSGNTIYFGEGSWLTVV.

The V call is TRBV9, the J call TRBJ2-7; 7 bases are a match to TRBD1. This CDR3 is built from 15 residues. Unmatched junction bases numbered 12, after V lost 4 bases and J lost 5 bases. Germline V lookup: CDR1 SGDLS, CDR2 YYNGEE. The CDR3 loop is CASSRLQGSMNEQYF. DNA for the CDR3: TGTGCCAGCAGCAGGTTACAGGGGTCAATGAACGAGCAGTACTTC.

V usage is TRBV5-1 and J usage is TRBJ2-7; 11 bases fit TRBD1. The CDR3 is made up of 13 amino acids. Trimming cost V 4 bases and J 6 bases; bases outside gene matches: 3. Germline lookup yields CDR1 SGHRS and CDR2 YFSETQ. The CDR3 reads CASSLGQGAEQYF. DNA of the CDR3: TGCGCCAGCAGCCTAGGACAGGGGGCCGAGCAGTACTTC.

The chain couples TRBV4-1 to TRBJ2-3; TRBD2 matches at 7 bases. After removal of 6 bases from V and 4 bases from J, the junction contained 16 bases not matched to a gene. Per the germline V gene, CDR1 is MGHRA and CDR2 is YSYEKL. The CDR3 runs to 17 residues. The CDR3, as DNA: TGCGCCAGCAGGGAAGACCTCCGCGGGAGATCGGCAGATACGCAGTATTTT. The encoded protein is CASREDLRGRSADTQYF.

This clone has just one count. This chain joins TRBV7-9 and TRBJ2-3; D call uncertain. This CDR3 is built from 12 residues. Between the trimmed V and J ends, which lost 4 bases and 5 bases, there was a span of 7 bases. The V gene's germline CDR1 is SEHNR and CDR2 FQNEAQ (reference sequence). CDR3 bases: TGTGCCAGCAGCTACTATGGAGATACGCAGTATTTT. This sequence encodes CASSYYGDTQYF. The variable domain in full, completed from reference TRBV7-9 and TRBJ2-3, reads DTGVSQNPRHKITKRGQNVTFRCDPISEHNRLYWYRQTLGQGPEFLTYFQNEAQLEKSRLLSDRFSAERPKGSFSTLEIQRTEQGDSAMYLCASSYYGDTQYFGPGTRLTVL.

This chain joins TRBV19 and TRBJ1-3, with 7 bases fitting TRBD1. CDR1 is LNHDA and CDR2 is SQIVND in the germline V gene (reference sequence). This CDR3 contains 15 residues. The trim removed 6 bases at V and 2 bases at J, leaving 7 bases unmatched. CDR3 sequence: CASSTSGTAGNTIYF. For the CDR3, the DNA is TGTGCCAGTAGCACCTCCGGGACAGCTGGAAACACCATATATTTT.

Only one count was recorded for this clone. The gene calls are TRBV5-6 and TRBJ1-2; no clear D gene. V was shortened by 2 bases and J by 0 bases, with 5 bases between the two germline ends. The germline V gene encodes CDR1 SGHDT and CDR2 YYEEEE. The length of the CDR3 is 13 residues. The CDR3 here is CASSFSSNYGYTF. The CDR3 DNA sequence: TGTGCCAGCAGCTTTTCATCTAACTATGGCTACACCTTC.

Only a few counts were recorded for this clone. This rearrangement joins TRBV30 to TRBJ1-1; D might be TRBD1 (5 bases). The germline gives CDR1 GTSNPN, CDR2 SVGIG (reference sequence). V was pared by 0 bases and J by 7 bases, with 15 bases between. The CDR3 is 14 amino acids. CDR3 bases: TGTGCCTGGAGTGTACTTTCGGGGGTTGGTGAAGCTTTCTTT. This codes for CAWSVLSGVGEAFF.

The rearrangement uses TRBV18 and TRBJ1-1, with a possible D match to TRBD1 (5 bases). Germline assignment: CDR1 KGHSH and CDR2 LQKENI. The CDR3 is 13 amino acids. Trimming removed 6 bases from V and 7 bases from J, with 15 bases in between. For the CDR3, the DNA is TGTGCCAGCTCGCCCCCCGGGGGGGGTGAAGCTTTCTTT. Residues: CASSPPGGGEAFF.

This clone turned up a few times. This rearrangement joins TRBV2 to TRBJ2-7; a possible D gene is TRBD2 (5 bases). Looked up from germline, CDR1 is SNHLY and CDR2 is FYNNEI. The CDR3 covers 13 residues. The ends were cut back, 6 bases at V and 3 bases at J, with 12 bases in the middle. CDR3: CASSDYFNYEQYF. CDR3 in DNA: TGTGCCAGCAGCGACTACTTTAACTACGAGCAGTACTTC.

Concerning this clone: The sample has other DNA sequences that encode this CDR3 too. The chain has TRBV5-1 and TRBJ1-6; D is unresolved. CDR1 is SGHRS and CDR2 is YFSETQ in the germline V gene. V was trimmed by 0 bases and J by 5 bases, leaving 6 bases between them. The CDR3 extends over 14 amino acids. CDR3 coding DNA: TGCGCCAGCAGCTTGGGGCAGGATAATTCACCCCTCCACTTT. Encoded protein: CASSLGQDNSPLHF.

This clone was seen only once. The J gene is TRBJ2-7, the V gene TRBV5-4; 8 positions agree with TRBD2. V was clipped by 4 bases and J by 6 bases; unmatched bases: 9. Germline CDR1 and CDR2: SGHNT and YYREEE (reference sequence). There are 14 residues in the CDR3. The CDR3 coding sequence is TGTGCCAGCAGCACCGATCCGGGACTAGGCGAGCAGTACTTC. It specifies CASSTDPGLGEQYF.

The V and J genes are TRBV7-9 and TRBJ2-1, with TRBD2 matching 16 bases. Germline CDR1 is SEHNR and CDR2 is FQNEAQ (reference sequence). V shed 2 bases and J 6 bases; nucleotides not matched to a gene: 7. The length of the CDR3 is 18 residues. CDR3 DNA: TGTGCCAGCAGCTTATCACGAGGGACTAGCGGGAGGGCCAATGAGCAGTTCTTC. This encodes CASSLSRGTSGRANEQFF.

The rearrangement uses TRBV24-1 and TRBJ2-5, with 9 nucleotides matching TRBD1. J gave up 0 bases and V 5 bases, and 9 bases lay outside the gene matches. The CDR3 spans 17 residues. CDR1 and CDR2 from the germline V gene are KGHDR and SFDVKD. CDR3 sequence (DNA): TGTGCCACCAGTGCCGTATATGGGACAGGGAACCAAGAGACCCAGTACTTC. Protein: CATSAVYGTGNQETQYF.

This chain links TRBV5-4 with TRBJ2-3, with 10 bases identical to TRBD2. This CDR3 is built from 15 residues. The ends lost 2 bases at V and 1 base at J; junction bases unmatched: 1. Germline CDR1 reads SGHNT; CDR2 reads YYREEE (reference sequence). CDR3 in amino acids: CASSLAGGGTDTQYF. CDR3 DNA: TGTGCCAGCAGCTTAGCGGGAGGGGGCACAGATACGCAGTATTTT.

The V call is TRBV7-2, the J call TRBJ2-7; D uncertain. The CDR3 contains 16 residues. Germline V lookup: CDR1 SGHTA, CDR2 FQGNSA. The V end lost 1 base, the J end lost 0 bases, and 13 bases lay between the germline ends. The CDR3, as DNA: TGTGCCAGCAGCTTAGTAAGCATAACGGGCTCCTACGAGCAGTACTTC. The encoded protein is CASSLVSITGSYEQYF.

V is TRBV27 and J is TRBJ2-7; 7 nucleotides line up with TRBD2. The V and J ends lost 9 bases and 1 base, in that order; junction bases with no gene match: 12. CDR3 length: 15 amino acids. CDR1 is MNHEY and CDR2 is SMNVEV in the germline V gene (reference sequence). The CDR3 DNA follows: TGTGCCAGTTCATCGAGTGGGGGGGAATCCTACGAGCAGTACTTC. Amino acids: CASSSSGGESYEQYF.

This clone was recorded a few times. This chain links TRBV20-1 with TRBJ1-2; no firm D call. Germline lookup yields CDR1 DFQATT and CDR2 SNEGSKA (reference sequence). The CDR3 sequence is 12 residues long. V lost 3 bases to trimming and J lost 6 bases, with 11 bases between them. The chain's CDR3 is CSASREIHGYTF. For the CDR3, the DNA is TGCAGTGCTAGTCGGGAGATCCATGGCTACACCTTC.

The CDR3 here is CASSLAGVYNEQFF. Here the CDR3 DNA reads TGTGCCAGTAGTCTAGCGGGAGTTTACAATGAGCAGTTCTTC. The gene calls are TRBV19 and TRBJ2-1; 10 bases are shared with TRBD2. The CDR3 sequence is 14 residues long. Looked up from germline, CDR1 is LNHDA and CDR2 is SQIVND (reference sequence). The V and J ends lost 5 bases and 4 bases, in that order; junction bases with no gene match: 2.